Presented here are 8 T cell receptor beta chains from one specimen sequenced in a study of long-term antiretroviral therapy in people with HIV. Running of the v3.0 immunoSEQ assay took place at survey level. The assay was immunoSEQ multiplex PCR, and TCRdb's table has in-frame clones only and misses some. The sample yields tens of thousands of clones, 80% to 90% seen once. This specimen consisted of unsorted PBMCs, obtained 0.2 years before starting antiretroviral therapy. These receptors were obtained from a man aged 18 to 35 with HIV.

The V call is TRBV6-1, the J call TRBJ1-6, with D unclear. CDR1 is MNHNS, CDR2 SASEGT, per germline. The CDR3 is 15 amino acids. The ends were cut back, 0 bases at V and 9 bases at J, with 12 bases in the middle. CDR3 region: CASSEAPGVGSPLHF. The DNA of the CDR3 is TGTGCCAGCAGTGAAGCGCCTGGAGTAGGTTCACCCCTCCACTTT.

This chain uses TRBV11-2 with TRBJ1-6; D ambiguous. Trimming removed 5 bases at V and 9 bases at J, with 11 bases between. Germline V gene lookup returns CDR1 SGHAT and CDR2 FQNNGV. This CDR3 is built from 13 residues. This CDR3 is CASSPSGPSPLHF. For the CDR3, the DNA is TGTGCCAGCAGCCCCTCCGGCCCTTCACCCCTCCACTTT.

The genes are TRBV6-5 and TRBJ1-5; TRBD1 might be the D (6 bases). The germline V and J ends were trimmed by 5 bases and 7 bases, with 18 bases remaining between them. CDR3 size: 15 residues. Germline V lookup: CDR1 MNHEY, CDR2 SVGAGI. The CDR3 sequence is CASSQGLGTGQPQHF. The CDR3 coding sequence is TGTGCCAGCAGTCAGGGGCTGGGAACGGGGCAGCCCCAGCATTTT.

CDR3 coding DNA: TGTGCCAGCAGTCCCTACCCTAGCGGGGGGGCACAGACCCAGTACTTC. Translating it yields CASSPYPSGGAQTQYF. This chain links TRBV27 with TRBJ2-5, with 12 bases that match TRBD2. CDR1 is MNHEY, CDR2 SMNVEV, per germline (reference sequence). Germline trimming cut 5 bases from V and 6 bases from J; bases unmatched to any gene: 10. CDR3 size: 16 residues.

The chain carries TRBV5-1 and TRBJ2-7; 9 bases align to TRBD2. This CDR3 spans 17 amino acids. With 3 bases clipped from V and 2 bases from J, the junction kept 12 bases outside the gene matches. Germline CDR1 SGHRS, CDR2 YFSETQ. CDR3 bases: TGCGCCAGCAGCTCCAGGGGTGAGCGGGAGGCGGCCTACGAGCAGTACTTC. Amino acid sequence: CASSSRGEREAAYEQYF.

The V and J genes are TRBV10-3 and TRBJ2-1, with 8 bases fitting TRBD1. Germline V gene data show CDR1 as ENHRY and CDR2 as SYGVKD. The CDR3 loop spans 12 amino acids. V was clipped by 6 bases and J by 8 bases; unmatched bases: 3. The CDR3 nucleotides are TGTGCCATCAGCCGGACAGGGTATGAGCAGTTCTTC. Translating gives CAISRTGYEQFF.

The chain combines TRBV19 with TRBJ2-7, with D hard to call. Germline V gene data show CDR1 as LNHDA and CDR2 as SQIVND (reference sequence). V was cut by 1 base and J by 6 bases, with 7 bases left in between. This CDR3 region has 12 residues. The CDR3 region is CASSIGVGEQYF. Here the CDR3 DNA reads TGTGCCAGTAGTATAGGGGTTGGCGAGCAGTACTTC.

This clone was seen only once. V usage is TRBV19 and J usage is TRBJ2-3; D uncertain. Trimming shortened V by 3 bases and J by 2 bases, and 15 bases separated the two germline ends. This CDR3 is 16 amino acids long. In germline, CDR1 is LNHDA, CDR2 SQIVND (reference sequence). The DNA of the CDR3 is TGTGCCAGTAGTATTACGAACGAGGATCCCACAGATACGCAGTATTTT. It is translated as CASSITNEDPTDTQYF.